This is a list of T cell receptor beta chains from one sample in a study of T cells in Graves' hyperthyroidism and ophthalmopathy. Using its own MiXCR run on the multiplex PCR reads, TCRdb lists one record per CDR3 protein. The top ten clones hold around 9.2% of a sample with around 400,000 distinct CDR3 sequences, about 12% of them seen once. Input material: blood. These receptors were collected from a woman in her late teens or twenties with Graves' hyperthyroidism. Each CDR3 is given with its conserved first and last residue.

19 TRBV5-1 CASSLEPGAGRKTKETQYF
13 TRBV4-1 CASSRTGIHGYTF
14 TRBV28 CASRGQGAFYGYTF
15 TRBV24-1 CATSDWTGEFYGYTF
21 TRBV11-2 CASSLVPLLVGWESSYNEQFF
8 TRBV20-1 CSAGEAFF
23 TRBV12-3/TRBV12-4 CASSSTSLASRVLGQSGANVLTF
13 TRBV6-1 CASRPGLATEQYF
15 TRBV20-1 CSARVLLANTGELFF
14 TRBV29-1 CSATQTGSSYEQYF
19 TRBV5-5 CASSLLFSTASSGANVLTF
16 TRBV7-2 CASSQESGIGYNEQFF
12 TRBV29-1 CSVTTSGITQYF
16 TRBV7-9 CASSSTDGQEPYEQYF
16 TRBV12-3/TRBV12-4 CASSSPLYGAKNIQYF
15 TRBV4-1 CASSQEGVSGTEAFF
16 TRBV7-9 CASSLEAGGDLGEQFF
15 TRBV12-3/TRBV12-4 CASSAGQGLLEIQYF
13 TRBV2 CASTDRERGGQFF
11 TRBV20-1 CSARSGLEQYF
16 TRBV7-9 CASSIPGTGAVGELFF
12 TRBV3-1 CASRTSGNTIYF
16 TRBV9 CASSVGEGTRWDEQFF
13 TRBV20-1 CSASRQGTDTQYF
19 TRBV28 CASSPGGTSGVYSTDTQYF
13 TRBV2 CASSDSPPDTQYF
15 TRBV5-4 CASISLGGSGYGYTF
16 TRBV28 CASSLSDLSGKPEQYF
16 TRBV10-3 CAISETSGGVYNEQFF
15 TRBV12-3/TRBV12-4 CASSFLAGGGNEQFF
13 TRBV12-3/TRBV12-4 CASTGFPDTEAFF
18 TRBV6-1 CASRQPGLAGGNTGELFF
16 TRBV9 CASSVDRSPPTGELFF
15 TRBV19 CASSIRSGQDYGYTF
19 TRBV6-1 CASSEQDPGQGVVNTEAFF
14 TRBV18 CASSPTGTGDGYTF
14 TRBV12-3/TRBV12-4 CAIGQRLLEDTIYF
14 TRBV3-1 CASSQVVDSPSAYF
15 TRBV28 CASSPWDTDAYGYTF
14 TRBV2 CASSEFEGVLGYTF
14 TRBV18 CASSPGGESTEQFF
15 TRBV20-1 CSARDPMGLPNEQYF
10 TRBV20-1 CSARASPLHF
16 TRBV13 CASSSPLGRGGTAQYF
15 TRBV20-1 CSARGLAGGRETQYF
16 TRBV7-2 CASSKTSGGVPGELFF
14 TRBV5-1 CASRPQALTDTQYF
16 TRBV12-3/TRBV12-4 CASSFTRTSGSYEQYF
11 TRBV20-1 CSGREQETQYF
15 TRBV4-3 CASSLVQEGTGELFF
14 TRBV15 CATSYRGNNQPQHF
15 TRBV20-1 CSAPLGTGIYNEQFF
15 TRBV28 CASSFRSSYNSPLHF
13 TRBV18 CASSWDRDAEAFF
15 TRBV3-1 CASGPRGQSNEKLFF
15 TRBV7-2 CASSLGDRDVETQYF
13 TRBV5-8 CASSARRLDSYTF
14 TRBV5-6 CASSLLAGVETQYF
15 TRBV15 CATSTGVENTGELFF
15 TRBV20-1 CSARDGEQGSYEQYF